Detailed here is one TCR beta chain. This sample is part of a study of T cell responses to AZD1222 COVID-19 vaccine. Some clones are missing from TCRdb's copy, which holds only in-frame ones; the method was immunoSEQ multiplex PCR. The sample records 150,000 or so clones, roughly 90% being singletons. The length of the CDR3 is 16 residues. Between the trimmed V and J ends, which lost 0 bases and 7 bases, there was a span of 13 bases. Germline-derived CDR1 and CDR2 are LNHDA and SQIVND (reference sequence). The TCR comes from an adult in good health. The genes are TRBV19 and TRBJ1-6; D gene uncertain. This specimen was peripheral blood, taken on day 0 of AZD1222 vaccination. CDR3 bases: TGTGCCAGTAGTATAGACGCGTGGCGGACCAATTCACCCCTCCACTTT. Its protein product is CASSIDAWRTNSPLHF. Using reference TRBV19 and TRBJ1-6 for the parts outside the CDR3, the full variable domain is DGGITQSPKYLFRKEGQNVTLSCEQNLNHDAMYWYRQDPGQGLRLIYYSQIVNDFQKGDIAEGYSVSREKKESFPLTVTSAQKNPTAFYLCASSIDAWRTNSPLHFGNGTRLTVT.